This T cell receptor (beta chain) was identified during a study of CD8 T cells in ankylosing spondylitis. The CDR3 spans 14 residues. V was pared by 7 bases and J by 4 bases, with 14 bases between. TCRdb re-called the 5' RACE reads with MiXCR, one entry per CDR3 protein. The table includes about 220,000 distinct CDR3 sequences, about 17% detected once. General observations from the study: Matched ankylosing spondylitis synovial fluid reportedly showed significant enrichment of disease-linked clones. Made up of about eight highly homologous variants, a TCR beta motif appeared characteristic of ankylosing spondylitis blood.

This clonotype came up many times. What it recognizes is unknown. This chain joins TRBV12-3 or TRBV12-4 and TRBJ2-1; a possible D gene is TRBD2 (6 bases). The sequenced sample was blood, either unsorted or a sorted T cell fraction (not recorded which). The TCR originated in a male donor with ankylosing spondylitis. The CDR3 region is CASTLLAAYNEQFF. Here the CDR3 DNA reads TGTGCCAGCACCCTACTAGCCGCGTACAATGAGCAGTTCTTC.